The 32 T cell receptor beta chains below were found in one sample sequenced in a study of Graves' ophthalmopathy and Graves' hyperthyroidism. Researchers took RNA transcripts and amplified TCR beta CDR3 regions from them. HTBI primers were used in a first-round RT-PCR, which preceded a second-round multiplex PCR. TCRdb reprocessed the multiplex PCR reads via MiXCR and lists one record per CDR3 protein. The sample includes approximately 1.2 million distinct CDR3 sequences, 35% to 45% of them seen just once. Sequencing was carried out using peripheral blood or thyroid tissue (not recorded which). These TCRs come from an adult man with Graves' hyperthyroidism.

The chain combines TRBV10-3 with TRBJ1-1; no clear D. This CDR3 spans 12 amino acids. Trimming removed 4 bases at V and 1 base at J, with 4 bases between. The germline V gene has CDR1 ENHRY and CDR2 SYGVKD. As DNA, the CDR3 is TGTGCCATCAGTGGGGAGAACACTGAAGCTTTCTTT. Encoded protein: CAISGENTEAFF.

The chain uses TRBV10-3 and TRBJ1-1; 7 positions match TRBD1. The CDR3 runs 14 residues. Germline lookup yields CDR1 ENHRY and CDR2 SYGVKD. Trimming removed 10 bases from V and 1 base from J; junction bases left unmatched: 9. The CDR3 DNA sequence: TGTGCCACCGAGGGGGCAGGGGCGAACACTGAAGCTTTCTTT. This sequence encodes CATEGAGANTEAFF.

Turning to this clonotype: This likely comes from a read error, as the CDR3 has no conserved phenylalanine or tryptophan at its end. The chain recombines TRBV10-2 with TRBJ1-1; D call uncertain. Deletions cut 2 bases from V and 1 base from J, with 11 bases between. The germline gives CDR1 WSHSY, CDR2 SAAADI. The CDR3 extends over 15 amino acids. The CDR3 spells CASSERRVKNTEAFL. The DNA of the CDR3 is TGCGCCAGCAGTGAGAGGAGGGTCAAGAACACTGAAGCTTTCCTT.

This clonotype was observed at least ten times. J is TRBJ2-5 and V is TRBV9, with 8 bases aligning to TRBD2. V lost 4 bases, J lost 3 bases, and 5 bases stayed unmatched. CDR3 length: 14 residues. Germline CDR1 and CDR2: SGDLS and YYNGEE. The CDR3: CASSQSGGKETQYF. The CDR3 coding sequence is TGTGCCAGCAGCCAGAGCGGGGGAAAAGAGACCCAGTACTTC.

The chain links TRBV7-9 to TRBJ2-5; the D gene is possibly TRBD2 (6 bases). The germline V gene has CDR1 SEHNR and CDR2 FQNEAQ (reference sequence). V was shortened by 6 bases and J by 4 bases, with 18 bases between the two germline ends. The CDR3 loop spans 15 amino acids. The CDR3 DNA reads as TGTGCCAGCAGAAAAACGACTAGTCGAGGAGAGACCCAGTACTTC. It translates to CASRKTTSRGETQYF.

This clonotype was picked up many times. J is TRBJ2-5 and V is TRBV4-1, with D tentatively TRBD1 or TRBD2 (6 bases each). Germline loops: CDR1 MGHRA, CDR2 YSYEKL. The V gene lost 1 base and the J gene lost 5 bases, with 17 bases spanning the gap. There are 16 residues in the CDR3. The CDR3 spells CASSQGGGRDMETQYF. The DNA of the CDR3 is TGCGCCAGCAGCCAAGGTGGGGGGCGCGATATGGAGACCCAGTACTTC.

This clonotype turned up a few times. V and J are TRBV10-3 and TRBJ2-2, with TRBD1 matching over 9 bases. Germline trimming cut 8 bases from V and 4 bases from J; bases unmatched to any gene: 8. CDR3 length: 15 amino acids. The germline CDR1 and CDR2 sequences are ENHRY and SYGVKD. CDR3 nucleotides: TGTGCCATCGGACAGGGGAGTCGGGGCACCGGGGAGCTGTTTTTT. It specifies CAIGQGSRGTGELFF.

This clonotype was seen many times. The chain carries TRBV11-2 and TRBJ2-2; 7 bases match TRBD1. V gave up 5 bases and J gave up 7 bases; unmatched junction bases: 16. Looked up from germline, CDR1 is SGHAT and CDR2 is FQNNGV. This CDR3 spans 17 amino acids. CDR3 in amino acids: CASSQPSLTGTGGELFF. The CDR3 bases are TGTGCCAGCAGCCAGCCTTCCTTGACAGGGACGGGCGGGGAGCTGTTTTTT.

The V gene is TRBV29-1, the J gene TRBJ1-2; D unclear. This CDR3 is 11 amino acids long. Germline V CDR1 and CDR2: SQVTM, ANQGSEA. Trimming shortened V by 7 bases and J by 6 bases, and 12 bases separated the two germline ends. The CDR3 DNA reads TGCAGCGGAACTGGGAGGGATGGCTACACCTTC. Protein sequence: CSGTGRDGYTF.

The chain carries TRBV29-1 and TRBJ1-5, with a possible D match to TRBD1 (6 bases). The CDR3 extends over 13 amino acids. V dropped 7 bases and J dropped 6 bases, with 16 bases sitting between them. Germline V gene lookup returns CDR1 SQVTM and CDR2 ANQGSEA. The CDR3 sequence is CSAGKGVGQPQHF. The CDR3 DNA reads TGCAGCGCTGGCAAGGGGGTTGGTCAGCCCCAGCATTTT.

This chain joins TRBV20-1 and TRBJ2-2; the D is unclear. Trimming removed 8 bases at V and 1 base at J, with 8 bases between. The CDR3 is made up of 12 amino acids. Germline V gene lookup returns CDR1 DFQATT and CDR2 SNEGSKA (reference sequence). In DNA form, the CDR3 reads TGCAGTTATAGAGGGAACACCGGGGAGCTGTTTTTT. It encodes CSYRGNTGELFF.

V is TRBV20-1 and J is TRBJ1-1; no clear D. The CDR3 is 13 residues long. V was clipped by 3 bases and J by 2 bases, with 10 bases between them. Germline values: CDR1 DFQATT, CDR2 SNEGSKA (reference sequence). CDR3: CSASVGLNTEAFF. The CDR3 nucleotides read TGCAGTGCTAGTGTGGGCTTAAACACTGAAGCTTTCTTT.

J is TRBJ2-2 and V is TRBV29-1, with TRBD1 as a possible D gene (6 bases). CDR3 length: 12 amino acids. Germline loops: CDR1 SQVTM, CDR2 ANQGSEA. The V end lost 5 bases, the J end lost 8 bases, and 12 bases lay between the germline ends. Written as DNA, the CDR3 is TGCAGCGTTAGCAGGGGCGTTGGGGAGCTGTTTTTT. The encoded protein is CSVSRGVGELFF.

The J gene is TRBJ1-1, the V gene TRBV7-9, with D possibly being TRBD1 (5 bases). Trimming pared 0 bases from V and 1 base from J, leaving 15 bases between. The V gene's germline CDR1 is SEHNR and CDR2 FQNEAQ (reference sequence). The CDR3 loop spans 17 amino acids. CDR3 DNA: TGTGCCAGCAGCTTAGCGCTACTGGGCAGGGCGAACACTGAAGCTTTCTTT. This gives the protein CASSLALLGRANTEAFF.

The V gene is TRBV6-6, the J gene TRBJ1-6; weak D call: TRBD1 (6 bases). The germline V and J ends were trimmed by 6 bases and 7 bases, with 16 bases remaining between them. The CDR3 spans 15 residues. Per the germline V gene, CDR1 is MNHNY and CDR2 is SVGAGI (reference sequence). This CDR3 is CASRTEKGENSPLHF. CDR3 DNA: TGTGCCAGCAGAACGGAGAAGGGGGAAAATTCACCCCTCCACTTT.

A remark on this clonotype: At one boundary the junction diverges from the germline segment, which might be a read error. This chain links TRBV5-1 with TRBJ2-7; 13 bases map to TRBD2. Looked up from germline, CDR1 is SGHRS and CDR2 is YFSETQ. The CDR3 loop spans 15 amino acids. CDR3 in amino acids: CASSPTSGGTYEQCF. The CDR3 DNA is TGCGCCAGCAGCCCGACTAGCGGGGGGACCTACGAGCAGTGCTTC.

The chain is built from TRBV6-1 and TRBJ2-7; the D is unclear. The CDR3 totals 14 residues. With 4 bases removed from V and 0 bases from J, the gap between germline ends came to 10 bases. Germline V CDR1 and CDR2: MNHNS, SASEGT. The CDR3 DNA sequence: TGTGCCAGCAGTGGGCAGGACCCCTCCTACGAGCAGTACTTC. Its protein is CASSGQDPSYEQYF.

This clonotype showed up many times. V gene TRBV5-1 combines with J gene TRBJ2-5, with D possibly being TRBD1 (5 bases). Trimming took off 0 bases at V and 4 bases at J, with 13 bases between the two ends. Germline V CDR1 and CDR2: SGHRS, YFSETQ. The CDR3 sequence is 15 residues long. CDR3 in amino acids: CASSLDRQNRETQYF. In DNA form, the CDR3 reads TGCGCCAGCAGCTTGGACAGGCAGAATCGAGAGACCCAGTACTTC.

The table lists this clonotype with many counts. The chain links TRBV7-6 to TRBJ2-5; the match to TRBD2 covers 10 bases. Germline loops: CDR1 SGHVS, CDR2 FNYEAQ. Trimming took 5 bases from V and 5 from J; bases not matched to a gene: 11. The CDR3 runs 16 residues. The CDR3 protein is CASSQNSGRPGETQYF. CDR3 in DNA: TGTGCCAGCAGCCAGAATAGCGGGAGGCCAGGGGAGACCCAGTACTTC. Full variable domain (outside the CDR3, taken from reference TRBV7-6 and TRBJ2-5): GAGVSQSPRYKVTKRGQDVALRCDPISGHVSLYWYRQALGQGPEFLTYFNYEAQQDKSGLPNDRFSAERPEGSISTLTIQRTEQRDSAMYRCASSQNSGRPGETQYFGPGTRLLVL.

The chain links TRBV29-1 to TRBJ1-4; possibly TRBD1 for D (6 bases). With 4 bases removed from V and 4 bases from J, the gap between germline ends came to 10 bases. CDR1 is SQVTM and CDR2 is ANQGSEA in the germline V gene. This CDR3 is 13 amino acids long. The CDR3 bases are TGCAGCGTTGGGGAGGGGGTTAATGAAAAACTGTTTTTT. It is translated as CSVGEGVNEKLFF.

With regard to this clonotype: A much larger clone lies a single base off, so this may be a read error. J is TRBJ2-7 and V is TRBV11-2, with 7 bases fitting TRBD1. The V and J ends lost 5 bases and 6 bases, in that order; junction bases with no gene match: 10. The CDR3 runs 14 residues. Germline CDR1 SGHAT, CDR2 FQNNGV. CDR3 protein: CASSPEDRALEQYF. CDR3 DNA: TGTGCCAGCAGCCCAGAAGACAGGGCCCTCGAGCAGTACTTC.

Ten or more counts support this clonotype. This chain uses TRBV7-2 with TRBJ1-3, with D possibly matching TRBD1 (5 bases). The V gene's germline CDR1 is SGHTA and CDR2 FQGNSA. The V end was cut by 3 bases, the J end by 4 bases, with 16 bases between. The CDR3 spans 16 residues. Here the CDR3 DNA reads TGTGCCAGCAGCTTCGACAGCCTAGATGGAGGAAACACCATATATTTT. Amino acid sequence: CASSFDSLDGGNTIYF. The whole variable domain, remainder taken from reference TRBV7-2 and TRBJ1-3, is GAGVSQSPSNKVTEKGKDVELRCDPISGHTALYWYRQSLGQGLEFLIYFQGNSAPDKSGLPSDRFSAERTGGSVSTLTIQRTQQEDSAVYLCASSFDSLDGGNTIYFGEGSWLTVV.

The table lists this clonotype with a few counts. The J gene is TRBJ1-1, the V gene TRBV27; D gene uncertain. Trimming cost V 5 bases and J 1 base, with 14 bases left between them. This CDR3 is 15 amino acids long. Per the germline V gene, CDR1 is MNHEY and CDR2 is SMNVEV (reference sequence). The CDR3 region is CASSVRRHANTEAFF. The CDR3 DNA follows: TGTGCCAGCAGTGTTAGACGACATGCGAACACTGAAGCTTTCTTT.

The chain uses TRBV7-2 and TRBJ2-7; the D call may be TRBD1 or TRBD2 (5 bases each). The germline CDR1 and CDR2 sequences are SGHTA and FQGNSA. The CDR3 consists of 15 residues. V was pared by 7 bases and J by 3 bases, with 19 bases between. CDR3 DNA sequence: TGTGCCAGCACCCTCGAACGCGGGCAGGGCTACGAGCAGTACTTC. Protein: CASTLERGQGYEQYF.

This chain joins TRBV25-1 and TRBJ1-6; D not resolved. Per germline, CDR1 MGHDK and CDR2 SYGVNS. V dropped 6 bases and J dropped 7 bases, with 10 bases sitting between them. The CDR3 is made up of 13 amino acids. CDR3 residues: CASRRADNSPLHF. CDR3 nucleotides: TGTGCCAGCAGGCGGGCAGACAATTCACCCCTCCACTTT.

Notes on this clonotype: One base away lies a much larger clone, so this may be a sequencing read error. The rearrangement links TRBV5-1 to TRBJ1-1; a weak D match, TRBD1 (5 bases). Germline values: CDR1 SGHRS, CDR2 YFSETQ. The CDR3 runs 15 residues. In nucleotides, the CDR3 is TGCGCCAGCAGCTTGGTGCGGGACGGCAACACTGGAGCTTTCTTT. It is translated as CASSLVRDGNTGAFF.

This clonotype came up many times. V gene TRBV4-1 combines with J gene TRBJ2-7, with D unclear. The CDR3 covers 12 residues. Germline CDR1 and CDR2: MGHRA and YSYEKL. The V end was cut by 5 bases, the J end by 6 bases, with 11 bases between. CDR3 amino acids: CASSRNSGEQYF. The CDR3 nucleotides read TGCGCCAGCAGCAGAAACAGTGGCGAGCAGTACTTC.

This clonotype has a count of ten or more. The chain has TRBV29-1 and TRBJ2-7, with D maybe TRBD2 (5 bases). V gave up 6 bases and J gave up 5 bases, with 14 bases separating them. Germline assignment: CDR1 SQVTM and CDR2 ANQGSEA. This CDR3 is 12 amino acids long. The DNA of the CDR3 is TGCAGCGTACGGGTGGACTTGCACGAGCAGTACTTC. Amino acids: CSVRVDLHEQYF.

The chain has TRBV29-1 and TRBJ2-6; 7 positions match TRBD1. CDR1 and CDR2 (germline): SQVTM, ANQGSEA. The CDR3 has 14 residues. The V segment lost 8 bases and the J segment 1 base; nucleotides outside the gene matches: 5. CDR3 protein: CSPRGQSGANVLTF. In nucleotides, the CDR3 is TGCAGCCCGAGGGGGCAGTCTGGGGCCAACGTCCTGACTTTC.

Remarks on this clonotype: With a much larger clone just one base away, this may be a read error. No conserved phenylalanine or tryptophan ends this CDR3, so it is likely a read error. The chain links TRBV6-1 to TRBJ1-1; no clear D. The CDR3 totals 14 residues. Per the germline V gene, CDR1 is MNHNS and CDR2 is SASEGT. V shed 7 bases and J shed 1 base, with 13 bases lying between them. The CDR3 here is CASMRENSNTEAFS. The CDR3 DNA sequence: TGTGCCAGCATGAGAGAGAACTCGAACACTGAAGCTTTCTCT.

This clonotype was recorded many times. The V call is TRBV12-5, the J call TRBJ1-5; D ambiguous. The CDR3 consists of 13 residues. The germline V and J ends were trimmed by 2 bases and 2 bases, with 4 bases remaining between them. CDR1 is LGHNT and CDR2 is FRNRAP in the germline V gene. CDR3 protein: CASGLSGNQPQHF. The CDR3, as DNA: TGTGCTAGTGGTTTGTCTGGCAATCAGCCCCAGCATTTT.

The V call is TRBV6-5, the J call TRBJ2-7; D is perhaps TRBD1 (6 bases). The CDR3 totals 14 residues. V was cut by 5 bases and J by 6 bases, with 17 bases left in between. Per germline, CDR1 MNHEY and CDR2 SVGAGI. CDR3 sequence reads: CASSTTYGGGEQYF. The CDR3 DNA reads TGTGCCAGCAGTACAACCTATGGGGGCGGCGAGCAGTACTTC.